Listed below are T cell receptor beta chains from one sample, sequenced in a study of T cell repertoires in cytomegalovirus infection. These receptors' targets are unknown. One entry per CDR3 protein, called by TCRdb with MiXCR from the reads. The sample yields 650,000 to 900,000 distinct CDR3 sequences, approximately 32% seen once. The sample here was cultured CD8+ T cells from PBMCs, taken from culture after CMV antigen stimulation. These receptors were collected from a human donor in good health (CMV status not recorded). Some clones in this sample may be carry-over from other donors' samples. Both conserved end residues are part of each CDR3. Fields, in order: D gene, V gene, J gene, clone size, CDR3 DNA, CDR3 protein. The D gene is left open where the match is weak. Clone size, where shown, is once, few, many, or a class for clones that have expanded.

>NA|TRBV5-1|TRBJ2-1|NA
TGCGCCAGCAGCCAGGAGCTTGGGGCCCACAATGAGCAGTTCTTC
CASSQELGAHNEQFF
>NA|TRBV11-2|TRBJ2-1|NA
TGTGCCAGCTTCCTGGGGGGGCATTTGAATGAGCAGTTCTTC
CASFLGGHLNEQFF
>NA|TRBV12-3/TRBV12-4|TRBJ1-1|many
TGTGCCAGCAGTTTTTCGACGGGACACGGGGAAGATCGGTACACTGAAGCTTTCTTT
CASSFSTGHGEDRYTEAFF
>TRBD1|TRBV10-3|TRBJ2-1|NA
TGTGCCATCAGTAGGGCGGGACAGGGGAGTGTTAGCTCCTACAATGAGCAGTTCTTC
CAISRAGQGSVSSYNEQFF
>TRBD2|TRBV29-1|TRBJ2-1|once
TGCAGCGTTGAGGCGGGGGGGCAAAATGAGCAGTTCTTC
CSVEAGGQNEQFF
>NA|TRBV14|TRBJ1-6|few
TGTGCCAGCAGCCAAGTTGGGAATTCACCCCTCCACTTT
CASSQVGNSPLHF
>NA|TRBV6-5|TRBJ1-4|NA
TGTGCCAGCAGTTATTCCCCTATGACTTCAACTAATGAAAAACTGTTTTTT
CASSYSPMTSTNEKLFF
>TRBD1|TRBV9|TRBJ1-2|NA
TGTGCCAGCAGCGTCCGGCTCGACAGGGCAGACTATGGCTACACCTTC
CASSVRLDRADYGYTF
>TRBD2|TRBV7-9|TRBJ2-5|few
TGTGCCAGCAGCGCCCGGCCTAGCGGTGGAGAGACCCAGTACTTC
CASSARPSGGETQYF
>NA|TRBV19|TRBJ2-1|once
TGTGCCAGTAGTATAGATTCAGGGACCTCCTACAATGAGCAGTTCTTC
CASSIDSGTSYNEQFF
>NA|TRBV7-8|TRBJ2-7|NA
TGTGCCAGCGTCCCTAGCGCCTACGAGCAGTACTTC
CASVPSAYEQYF
>TRBD1|TRBV20-1|TRBJ1-4|NA
TGCAGTGCTAGCCACAGGGGGCGAAGTGAAAAACTGTTTTTT
CSASHRGRSEKLFF
>TRBD1|TRBV7-2|TRBJ2-7|few
TGTGCCAGCAGCACATCTGGACAGGTGTACGAGCAGTACTTC
CASSTSGQVYEQYF
>NA|TRBV19|TRBJ2-7|NA
TGTGCCAGTATTCCGAAGTCGGGGCACGAGCAGTACTTC
CASIPKSGHEQYF
>TRBD2|TRBV4-1|TRBJ2-1|NA
TGCGCCAGCAGCCAAGATCTGCCTAGCGGGGTAAAAGAGCAGTTCTTC
CASSQDLPSGVKEQFF
>NA|TRBV27|TRBJ2-3|few
TGTGCCAGCAGTTTCGGGGATATGGGGACGCAGTATTTT
CASSFGDMGTQYF
>NA|TRBV7-6|TRBJ2-1|NA
TGTGCCAGCAGCTTCGCCAGGATCAATGAGCAGTTCTTC
CASSFARINEQFF